The next 26 T cell receptor beta chains were all read from a single sample in a study of blood T cell repertoires in COVID-19. Produced via immunoSEQ multiplex PCR; TCRdb's table is partial and in-frame only. The data show 150,000 to 200,000 clones, with approximately 85% seen just once and 11% held by the top ten. The material sequenced was peripheral blood. The receptors stem from a human donor with active or convalescent COVID-19. The donor label of this sample is uncertain.

The chain joins TRBV19 to TRBJ1-3; the match to TRBD1 covers 7 bases. Germline V gene lookup returns CDR1 LNHDA and CDR2 SQIVND (reference sequence). Trimming took 7 bases from V and 9 from J; bases not matched to a gene: 15. This CDR3 comprises 15 residues. The CDR3 nucleotides are TGTGCCAGTAACCCAGGGGGACACCAATCCGGCACCATATATTTT. Encoded protein: CASNPGGHQSGTIYF.

CDR3 sequence (DNA): TGTGCCAGCAGCTCAATTGGGGCTTCGACAAACACCATATATTTT. It encodes CASSSIGASTNTIYF. This chain connects TRBV5-6 to TRBJ1-3, with a tentative D call TRBD1 (5 bases). This CDR3 has 15 amino acids. V was trimmed by 3 bases and J by 6 bases, leaving 16 bases between them. The V gene's germline CDR1 is SGHDT and CDR2 YYEEEE.

The chain carries TRBV19 and TRBJ2-3; 12 positions agree with TRBD2. From germline, CDR1 is LNHDA and CDR2 SQIVND (reference sequence). The CDR3 is made up of 15 amino acids. V lost 5 bases and J lost 6; bases outside the gene matches: 6. The DNA of the CDR3 is TGTGCCAGTAGTCTAGCGGGAGGGCCTGGGGATACGCAGTATTTT. Amino acids: CASSLAGGPGDTQYF.

DNA for the CDR3: TGTGCCAGCAGCAAAAAAACAGGGTCAACTAACTATGGCTACACCTTC. Translated: CASSKKTGSTNYGYTF. V usage is TRBV7-9 and J usage is TRBJ1-2; maybe TRBD1 (6 bases). V was clipped by 5 bases and J by 0 bases, with 16 bases between them. Germline V gives CDR1 SEHNR, CDR2 FQNEAQ (reference sequence). This CDR3 has 16 residues.

V and J are TRBV6-2 or TRBV6-3 and TRBJ2-5, with 11 nucleotides matching TRBD2. In germline, CDR1 is MNHEY, CDR2 SVGEGT. The CDR3 covers 15 residues. V lost 4 bases, J lost 4 bases, and 5 bases stayed unmatched. The CDR3 sequence is CASSSAGTSGETQYF. The CDR3 DNA is TGTGCCAGCAGTTCTGCCGGGACTAGCGGAGAGACCCAGTACTTC.

The chain combines TRBV7-3 with TRBJ1-1, with unresolved D. The CDR3 is 15 amino acids. The V and J ends lost 2 bases and 2 bases respectively, with 12 bases between them. Germline CDR1 is SGHTA and CDR2 is FQGTGA. This CDR3 is CASSLYGLTNTEAFF. The CDR3 DNA follows: TGTGCCAGCAGCTTATATGGCCTCACCAACACTGAAGCTTTCTTT.

DNA for the CDR3: TGTGCCAGCAGCCGGTCCGGGCGGGGGGTATCCTACGAGCAGTACTTC. Encoded protein: CASSRSGRGVSYEQYF. This sequence joins TRBV4-2 and TRBJ2-7, with 8 bases matching TRBD2. The length of the CDR3 is 16 residues. The V and J ends lost 4 bases and 1 base, in that order; junction bases with no gene match: 9. Germline V gene lookup returns CDR1 LGHNA and CDR2 YNFKEQ.

J is TRBJ2-5 and V is TRBV6-1; 10 bases match TRBD2. The V gene's germline CDR1 is MNHNS and CDR2 SASEGT. This CDR3 is built from 17 residues. The V segment lost 2 bases and the J segment 2 bases; nucleotides outside the gene matches: 8. The CDR3 reads CASSERLAGGGQETQYF. The CDR3, as DNA: TGTGCCAGCAGTGAAAGGTTAGCGGGAGGTGGACAAGAGACCCAGTACTTC.

This chain connects TRBV28 to TRBJ2-7; the match to TRBD1 covers 7 bases. Germline lookup yields CDR1 MDHEN and CDR2 SYDVKM. This CDR3 has 14 residues. Germline trimming cut 3 bases from V and 2 bases from J; bases unmatched to any gene: 4. CDR3: CASSFETGTYEQYF. The CDR3 nucleotides read TGTGCCAGCAGTTTCGAGACAGGGACCTACGAGCAGTACTTC.

The chain recombines TRBV27 with TRBJ2-7; 7 nucleotides match TRBD1. V shed 2 bases, J shed 7 bases, and the junction held 5 bases outside the gene matches. Germline V lookup: CDR1 MNHEY, CDR2 SMNVEV (reference sequence). The CDR3 length is 13 residues. The CDR3, as DNA: TGTGCCAGCAGTTTAACAGGCAGGGGGGAGCAGTACTTC. Its translation is CASSLTGRGEQYF.

The genes are TRBV30 and TRBJ2-3; tentatively, D is TRBD2 (6 bases). The CDR3 extends over 12 amino acids. Germline V lookup: CDR1 GTSNPN, CDR2 SVGIG (reference sequence). V was shortened by 5 bases and J by 1 base, with 7 bases between the two germline ends. CDR3 region: CAWGTGTDTQYF. The CDR3 nucleotides are TGTGCCTGGGGGACTGGCACAGATACGCAGTATTTT.

V usage is TRBV7-3 and J usage is TRBJ2-5, with 9 bases matching TRBD1. The length of the CDR3 is 14 residues. CDR1 SGHTA and CDR2 FQGTGA come from the germline V gene. Unmatched junction bases numbered 6, after V lost 5 bases and J lost 5 bases. The CDR3 reads CASSPGTGSETQYF. The CDR3 region has the DNA TGTGCCAGCAGCCCCGGGACAGGGAGCGAGACCCAGTACTTC.

This clone was detected only a few times. This chain joins TRBV19 and TRBJ1-1; 7 bases align to TRBD1. V shed 6 bases and J 5 bases; nucleotides not matched to a gene: 9. The germline gives CDR1 LNHDA, CDR2 SQIVND (reference sequence). There are 14 residues in the CDR3. CDR3 in amino acids: CASRKDRRRTEAFF. Here the CDR3 DNA reads TGTGCCAGTAGGAAGGACAGGCGTAGGACTGAAGCTTTCTTT.

Only a few counts were recorded for this clone. The chain employs TRBV14 and TRBJ2-7, with a tentative D call TRBD2 (6 bases). The CDR3 has 18 residues. Trimming removed 0 bases from V and 8 bases from J, with 26 bases in between. Per the germline V gene, CDR1 is SGHDN and CDR2 is FVKESK. CDR3 protein: CASSQECPVGASEKKQYF. Written as DNA, the CDR3 is TGTGCCAGCAGCCAAGAATGTCCCGTAGGGGCTAGCGAGAAGAAGCAGTACTTC. The entire variable domain, with the rest obtained from reference TRBV14 and TRBJ2-7, is as follows: EAGVTQFPSHSVIEKGQTVTLRCDPISGHDNLYWYRRVMGKEIKFLLHFVKESKQDESGMPNNRFLAERTGGTYSTLKVQPAELEDSGVYFCASSQECPVGASEKKQYFGPGTRLTVT.

J is TRBJ2-7 and V is TRBV5-1; a weak D match, TRBD2 (5 bases). The germline CDR1 and CDR2 sequences are SGHRS and YFSETQ. Deletions cut 3 bases from V and 0 bases from J, with 16 bases between. This CDR3 comprises 16 residues. The CDR3 reads CASSWFEGSSSYEQYF. CDR3 coding DNA: TGCGCCAGCAGCTGGTTTGAGGGTTCGAGCTCCTACGAGCAGTACTTC.

This clone turned up a few times. The V call is TRBV18, the J call TRBJ1-4, with D tentatively TRBD1 (6 bases). From germline, CDR1 is KGHSH and CDR2 LQKENI. The CDR3 spans 15 residues. Trimming removed 2 bases at V and 8 bases at J, with 15 bases between. The CDR3, as DNA: TGTGCCAGCTCACCAGGCGAGGGAGGGACAGAAAAACTGTTTTTT. This encodes CASSPGEGGTEKLFF.

The chain combines TRBV5-1 with TRBJ2-3; no firm D call. Germline CDR1 reads SGHRS; CDR2 reads YFSETQ. The CDR3 loop spans 15 amino acids. Deletions cut 1 base from V and 5 bases from J, with 14 bases between. CDR3 bases: TGCGCCAGCAGCTTGTACGGCCGAACGGGAGATACGCAGTATTTT. It encodes CASSLYGRTGDTQYF.

This clone was counted between two and nine times. The CDR3: CASSELLSGAFF. The CDR3 DNA follows: TGTGCCAGCAGTGAACTCCTCTCGGGAGCTTTCTTT. V usage is TRBV2 and J usage is TRBJ1-1; D call uncertain. The germline gives CDR1 SNHLY, CDR2 FYNNEI. This CDR3 spans 12 amino acids. Trimming took 2 bases from V and 10 from J, leaving 11 bases between them.

The V call is TRBV11-2, the J call TRBJ2-5; D is possibly TRBD2 (7 bases). V lost 8 bases and J lost 7, with 26 bases in between. CDR1 and CDR2 from the germline V gene are SGHAT and FQNNGV. The length of the CDR3 is 16 residues. CDR3 amino acids: CASGGAREGSSGTQYF. CDR3 bases: TGTGCCAGCGGGGGGGCCAGGGAAGGATCCTCAGGGACCCAGTACTTC.

The V call is TRBV30, the J call TRBJ2-3; 14 positions match TRBD2. This CDR3 comprises 20 residues. Per germline, CDR1 GTSNPN and CDR2 SVGIG (reference sequence). V lost 2 bases to trimming and J lost 2 bases; unmatched junction nucleotides: 15. CDR3 sequence: CAWSPRGLAGGRGLTDTQYF. The DNA for the CDR3 is TGTGCCTGGAGTCCCCGTGGACTAGCGGGAGGCCGGGGGCTCACAGATACGCAGTATTTT. The full variable domain, with the rest looked up from reference TRBV30 and TRBJ2-3, is SQTIHQWPATLVQPVGSPLSLECTVEGTSNPNLYWYRQAAGRGLQLLFYSVGIGQISSEVPQNLSASRPQDRQFILSSKKLLLSDSGFYLCAWSPRGLAGGRGLTDTQYFGPGTRLTVL.

Turning to this clone: One end of the junction varies from germline; a read error may be responsible. V is TRBV4-1 and J is TRBJ2-3; no reliable D call. The CDR3 covers 16 residues. The germline CDR1 and CDR2 sequences are MGHRA and YSYEKL. DNA for the CDR3: TGCGCCAGCAGTCAAGAAGCAGCGCCTAGCACAGATACGCAGTATTTT. This encodes CASSQEAAPSTDTQYF.

This chain connects TRBV23-1 to TRBJ2-6, with 16 bases aligning to TRBD2. TRBV23-1 belongs to the ORF category, with a function that is uncertain. V was clipped by 0 bases and J by 3 bases; unmatched bases: 11. This CDR3 comprises 22 residues. The CDR3 protein is CASSQSWRGTSGRAGGANVLTF. The CDR3 nucleotides read TGCGCCAGCAGTCAATCTTGGAGGGGGACTAGCGGGAGGGCCGGTGGGGCCAACGTCCTGACTTTC.

This clone was observed a single time. This sequence joins TRBV4-3 and TRBJ1-5; D is unresolved. From germline, CDR1 is LGHNA and CDR2 YSLEER. The CDR3 is made up of 13 amino acids. The germline V and J ends were trimmed by 2 bases and 4 bases, with 6 bases remaining between them. CDR3 coding DNA: TGCGCCAGCAGCCAATCCCAAAATCAGCCCCAGCATTTT. This gives the protein CASSQSQNQPQHF.

This chain connects TRBV11-3 to TRBJ2-5; TRBD2 agrees at 7 bases. The V gene's germline CDR1 is SGHNT and CDR2 YENEEA. The CDR3 loop spans 16 amino acids. With 4 bases clipped from V and 2 bases from J, the junction kept 10 bases outside the gene matches. This CDR3 reads CASSSRGAGVQETQYF. DNA of the CDR3: TGTGCCAGCAGCTCCCGTGGGGCGGGAGTACAAGAGACCCAGTACTTC.

CDR3 region: CASSLALENNEQFF. In DNA, the CDR3 is TGTGCCAGCAGCTTAGCGCTTGAGAACAATGAGCAGTTCTTC. The V call is TRBV7-9, the J call TRBJ2-1; D is undetermined. CDR3 size: 14 residues. Trimming removed 0 bases from V and 5 bases from J, with 8 bases in between. Germline CDR1 is SEHNR and CDR2 is FQNEAQ (reference sequence).

The rearrangement links TRBV4-2 to TRBJ2-1; 9 positions match TRBD2. Germline CDR1 reads LGHNA; CDR2 reads YNFKEQ. The CDR3 contains 16 residues. V dropped 0 bases and J dropped 7; count of bases not matched to a gene: 7. The CDR3 DNA reads TGTGCCAGCAGCCAAGAACTGAGCGGGAGGCTTAATGAGCAGTTCTTC. Translated, it gives CASSQELSGRLNEQFF.